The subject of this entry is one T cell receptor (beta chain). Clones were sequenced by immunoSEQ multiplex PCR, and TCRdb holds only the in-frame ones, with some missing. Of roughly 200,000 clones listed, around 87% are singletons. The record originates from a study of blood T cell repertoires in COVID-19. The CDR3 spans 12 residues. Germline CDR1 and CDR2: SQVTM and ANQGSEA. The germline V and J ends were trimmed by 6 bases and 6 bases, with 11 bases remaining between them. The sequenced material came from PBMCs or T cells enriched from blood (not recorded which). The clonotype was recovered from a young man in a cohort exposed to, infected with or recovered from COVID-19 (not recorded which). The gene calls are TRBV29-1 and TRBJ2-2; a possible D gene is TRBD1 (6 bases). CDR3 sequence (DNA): TGCAGCGTACAGGGAATGGCCGGGGAGCTGTTTTTT. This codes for CSVQGMAGELFF.